Shown below are 32 T cell receptor beta chains from a single sample sequenced in a study of shared clonotypes between healthy human individuals. Naive CD8 cells were CD45RO-negative, positively selected for CCR7, excluding terminally differentiated effector memory CD45RA+ cells. The assay was immunoSEQ multiplex PCR, and TCRdb's table has in-frame clones only and misses some. The data contain millions of clones, about 93% of them seen just once; the ten biggest clones take up 1.5% to 2%. Sequenced: naive CD8+ T cells from PBMCs. The receptor source for this set is a man between 18 and 29 years old in good health. Some clones in this sample may be carry-over from other donors' samples.

The rearrangement joins TRBV10-2 to TRBJ2-7; TRBD1 might be the D (6 bases). The CDR3 covers 12 residues. Looked up from germline, CDR1 is WSHSY and CDR2 is SAAADI. V was clipped by 5 bases and J by 6 bases, with 11 bases between them. The CDR3 nucleotides are TGCGCCAGCAGTCCAGGGGTGGTCGAGCAGTACTTC. Translated, it gives CASSPGVVEQYF.

V gene TRBV7-9 combines with J gene TRBJ2-7; D call uncertain. The length of the CDR3 is 14 residues. The germline CDR1 and CDR2 sequences are SEHNR and FQNEAQ (reference sequence). V was pared by 1 base and J by 3 bases, with 10 bases between. The CDR3 loop reads CASSLGDIVYEQYF. CDR3 nucleotide sequence: TGTGCCAGCAGCTTAGGCGACATCGTCTACGAGCAGTACTTC.

This clone was seen only a few times. The rearrangement uses TRBV18 and TRBJ1-5; unclear D gene. The CDR3 sequence is 16 residues long. Deletions cut 3 bases from V and 5 bases from J, with 17 bases between. Germline values: CDR1 KGHSH, CDR2 LQKENI. The CDR3 is CASSPAGWATDQPQHF. The CDR3 DNA sequence: TGTGCCAGCTCACCGGCCGGGTGGGCAACAGATCAGCCCCAGCATTTT. The full variable domain, completed using reference TRBV18 and TRBJ1-5, is NAGVMQNPRHLVRRRGQEARLRCSPMKGHSHVYWYRQLPEEGLKFMVYLQKENIIDESGMPKERFSAEFPKEGPSILRIQQVVRGDSAAYFCASSPAGWATDQPQHFGDGTRLSIL.

This chain uses TRBV5-8 with TRBJ1-5; a possible D gene is TRBD1 (5 bases). The CDR3 has 14 residues. V was clipped by 7 bases and J by 3 bases, with 14 bases between them. CDR1 is SGHTS, CDR2 YDEGEE, per germline. The CDR3 sequence: CASGRRGDNQPQHF. In DNA form, the CDR3 reads TGTGCCAGCGGACGGAGGGGAGACAATCAGCCCCAGCATTTT.

The chain links TRBV10-3 to TRBJ2-3, with TRBD2 matching 12 bases. The germline V gene encodes CDR1 ENHRY and CDR2 SYGVKD. CDR3 length equals 17 residues. With 3 bases clipped from V and 2 bases from J, the junction kept 6 bases outside the gene matches. The chain's CDR3 is CAISEPRLAGDTDTQYF. CDR3 DNA sequence: TGTGCCATCAGTGAACCGAGACTAGCGGGAGACACAGATACGCAGTATTTT.

The V gene is TRBV4-3, the J gene TRBJ2-5; TRBD1 might be the D (7 bases). Trimming took off 0 bases at V and 5 bases at J, with 13 bases between the two ends. Germline V CDR1 and CDR2: LGHNA, YSLEER. The CDR3 has 15 amino acids. The CDR3 loop reads CASSQEIRGRETQYF. CDR3 DNA: TGCGCCAGCAGCCAAGAAATCAGGGGGAGGGAGACCCAGTACTTC.

This chain links TRBV28 with TRBJ2-3, with TRBD2 matching over 8 bases. With 5 bases clipped from V and 1 base from J, the junction kept 8 bases outside the gene matches. The CDR3 runs to 16 residues. Looked up from germline, CDR1 is MDHEN and CDR2 is SYDVKM. This chain's CDR3 is CASSPATSARTDTQYF. Here the CDR3 DNA reads TGTGCCAGCAGTCCTGCGACTAGCGCTCGCACAGATACGCAGTATTTT.

The CDR3 sequence: CASQSGRGVQETQYF. Here the CDR3 DNA reads TGTGCCAGCCAGAGTGGGCGGGGCGTCCAAGAGACCCAGTACTTC. The chain carries TRBV18 and TRBJ2-5; D possibly corresponds to TRBD2 (6 bases). Trimming stripped 8 bases from V and 1 base from J, with 17 bases between. The CDR3 totals 15 residues. The germline gives CDR1 KGHSH, CDR2 LQKENI.

The chain recombines TRBV5-6 with TRBJ2-5; maybe TRBD2 (6 bases). This CDR3 spans 14 amino acids. V was pared by 3 bases and J by 3 bases, with 12 bases between. The germline gives CDR1 SGHDT, CDR2 YYEEEE. This chain's CDR3 is CASSWGDVEETQYF. CDR3 coding DNA: TGTGCCAGCAGCTGGGGGGACGTAGAAGAGACCCAGTACTTC.

Notes on this clone: A much more abundant neighbour one base away suggests this may be a read error. At the DNA level, this CDR3 is encoded by other sequences in the same sample as well. The CDR3 sequence: CASSLGQGAYEQYF. The CDR3 DNA follows: TGTGCCAGCAGCTTAGGACAGGGGGCCTACGAGCAGTACTTC. The chain carries TRBV7-9 and TRBJ2-7, with 9 bases that match TRBD1. The CDR3 runs 14 residues. V shed 1 base, J shed 2 bases, and the junction held 0 bases outside the gene matches. Germline V gives CDR1 SEHNR, CDR2 FQNEAQ (reference sequence).

The CDR3, as DNA: TGTGCCAGCAGTTCAAGGACTAGCGGGAGCATGAACATTCAGTACTTC. As protein: CASSSRTSGSMNIQYF. J is TRBJ2-4 and V is TRBV27, with 13 bases lining up with TRBD2. This CDR3 has 16 residues. CDR1 and CDR2 from the germline V gene are MNHEY and SMNVEV (reference sequence). V lost 4 bases to trimming and J lost 7 bases; unmatched junction nucleotides: 7.

CDR3 bases: TGTGCCAGCAGTTTAGGGCCTCAGGTCGGGGAGCTGTTTTTT. It translates to CASSLGPQVGELFF. The J gene is TRBJ2-2, the V gene TRBV28; unclear D gene. V dropped 2 bases and J dropped 7 bases, with 11 bases sitting between them. In germline, CDR1 is MDHEN, CDR2 SYDVKM. This CDR3 has 14 amino acids. Based on the CDR3 plus reference TRBV28 and TRBJ2-2, the full variable domain is DVKVTQSSRYLVKRTGEKVFLECVQDMDHENMFWYRQDPGLGLRLIYFSYDVKMKEKGDIPEGYSVSREKKERFSLILESASTNQTSMYLCASSLGPQVGELFFGEGSRLTVL.

The gene calls are TRBV15 and TRBJ2-1, with D unclear. V lost 2 bases, J lost 4 bases, and 9 bases lay in between. Germline assignment: CDR1 LNHNV and CDR2 YYDKDF (reference sequence). CDR3 length: 14 amino acids. The DNA of the CDR3 is TGTGCCACCAGCAGACTAGGAGAGTACAATGAGCAGTTCTTC. Its protein is CATSRLGEYNEQFF.

This clone appeared a single time. The V call is TRBV5-6, the J call TRBJ2-2, with 12 bases identical to TRBD2. V lost 5 bases to trimming and J lost 6 bases; unmatched junction nucleotides: 11. The CDR3 runs to 17 residues. Germline CDR1 SGHDT, CDR2 YYEEEE. The CDR3 nucleotides read TGTGCCAGCAGTCATTGGACTAGCGGGATAGAGTCCGGGGAGCTGTTTTTT. This gives the protein CASSHWTSGIESGELFF.

The chain recombines TRBV4-3 with TRBJ2-3, with no clear D. The CDR3 consists of 13 residues. V was shortened by 4 bases and J by 2 bases, with 7 bases between the two germline ends. Germline lookup yields CDR1 LGHNA and CDR2 YSLEER. The CDR3 DNA follows: TGCGCCAGCAGCCTGGGCGTCACAGATACGCAGTATTTT. It translates to CASSLGVTDTQYF.

The chain couples TRBV6-4 to TRBJ2-1; 11 bases agree with TRBD2. Trimming cost V 0 bases and J 8 bases; bases outside gene matches: 0. CDR3 length: 14 residues. Germline CDR1 is MRHNA and CDR2 is SNTAGT. CDR3 loop: CASSDSSGRDEQFF. CDR3 sequence (DNA): TGTGCCAGCAGTGACTCTAGCGGGAGGGATGAGCAGTTCTTC.

This chain joins TRBV7-2 and TRBJ2-2; no clear D gene. Per the germline V gene, CDR1 is SGHTA and CDR2 is FQGNSA. This CDR3 is built from 13 residues. V was shortened by 3 bases and J by 2 bases, with 4 bases between the two germline ends. As DNA, the CDR3 is TGTGCCAGCAGCTTTATTAACACCGGGGAGCTGTTTTTT. Translating it yields CASSFINTGELFF.

This clone was seen a single time. The chain links TRBV5-1 to TRBJ2-1; 14 nucleotides line up with TRBD2. Germline V gene sequence: CDR1 SGHRS, CDR2 YFSETQ. This CDR3 comprises 19 residues. With 4 bases clipped from V and 0 bases from J, the junction kept 9 bases outside the gene matches. As DNA, the CDR3 is TGCGCCAGCAGCGCTCGACTAGCGGGAGGGAAGAGCTCCTACAATGAGCAGTTCTTC. Translated: CASSARLAGGKSSYNEQFF.

In this sample, this clone turned up once. The chain links TRBV7-9 to TRBJ1-1; the match to TRBD1 covers 11 bases. Germline CDR1 reads SEHNR; CDR2 reads FQNEAQ (reference sequence). With V trimmed by 5 bases and J by 4 bases, 15 bases remained unmatched. The CDR3 extends over 18 amino acids. CDR3 amino acids: CASSGREGQGESSTEAFF. In DNA, the CDR3 is TGTGCCAGCAGCGGACGGGAGGGACAGGGGGAGAGTAGCACTGAAGCTTTCTTT. The whole variable domain, remainder taken from reference TRBV7-9 and TRBJ1-1, is DTGVSQNPRHKITKRGQNVTFRCDPISEHNRLYWYRQTLGQGPEFLTYFQNEAQLEKSRLLSDRFSAERPKGSFSTLEIQRTEQGDSAMYLCASSGREGQGESSTEAFFGQGTRLTVV.

The V call is TRBV19, the J call TRBJ2-1, with no clear D. The CDR3 is 13 residues long. V lost 5 bases and J lost 6, with 11 bases in between. Germline CDR1 and CDR2: LNHDA and SQIVND (reference sequence). The CDR3 bases are TGTGCCAGTAGTTCGGACCCAGTCAATGAGCAGTTCTTC. The encoded protein is CASSSDPVNEQFF.

This sequence joins TRBV7-8 and TRBJ1-1; possible D gene TRBD1, 6 bases. The CDR3 sequence is 12 residues long. CDR1 and CDR2 from the germline V gene are SGHVS and FQNEAQ. V shed 5 bases and J shed 5 bases, with 9 bases lying between them. The CDR3 nucleotides read TGTGCCAGCAGCGCCAGGGGAACTGAAGCTTTCTTT. Translated: CASSARGTEAFF.

The genes are TRBV4-3 and TRBJ1-2, with D possibly matching TRBD1 (6 bases). Trimming removed 3 bases from V and 1 base from J, with 9 bases in between. CDR1 is LGHNA, CDR2 YSLEER, per germline. The CDR3 extends over 14 amino acids. The CDR3 DNA follows: TGCGCCAGCAGCCAGACACAGGGTAACTATGGCTACACCTTC. It is translated as CASSQTQGNYGYTF.

V usage is TRBV7-9 and J usage is TRBJ2-1; possibly TRBD1 or TRBD2 for D (5 bases each). CDR1 SEHNR and CDR2 FQNEAQ come from the germline V gene (reference sequence). The CDR3 spans 15 residues. Trimming took 4 bases from V and 8 from J, leaving 18 bases between them. CDR3: CASSSQLVRGDEQFF. The CDR3 region has the DNA TGTGCCAGCAGCTCCCAACTAGTAAGGGGCGATGAGCAGTTCTTC.

This chain links TRBV27 with TRBJ2-3; D is perhaps TRBD2 (5 bases). The CDR3 runs 16 residues. Germline V gives CDR1 MNHEY, CDR2 SMNVEV (reference sequence). The V end was cut by 3 bases, the J end by 1 base, with 14 bases between. The CDR3 here is CASSFRQLEGTDTQYF. The CDR3 DNA sequence: TGTGCCAGCAGTTTCCGGCAACTAGAAGGCACAGATACGCAGTATTTT.

This clone has a handful of counts. This chain uses TRBV4-1 with TRBJ1-5, with 11 bases lining up with TRBD1. Germline CDR1 reads MGHRA; CDR2 reads YSYEKL. The CDR3 is 18 amino acids. The trim removed 0 bases at V and 7 bases at J, leaving 11 bases unmatched. As DNA, the CDR3 is TGCGCCAGCAGCCAAGATCAATCACGGACAGGGGGCTTCCAGCCCCAGCATTTT. Encoded protein: CASSQDQSRTGGFQPQHF.

The chain uses TRBV28 and TRBJ2-7; 9 bases agree with TRBD2. This CDR3 comprises 15 residues. With V trimmed by 5 bases and J by 2 bases, 7 bases remained unmatched. Germline assignment: CDR1 MDHEN and CDR2 SYDVKM. In nucleotides, the CDR3 is TGTGCCAGCAGTGTTCTAGCGGGATTCACCTACGAGCAGTACTTC. The encoded protein is CASSVLAGFTYEQYF.

In its sample, this clone was seen a few times. The V call is TRBV28, the J call TRBJ1-1; D ambiguous. Germline-derived CDR1 and CDR2 are MDHEN and SYDVKM. Trimming took off 3 bases at V and 1 base at J, with 6 bases between the two ends. The CDR3 consists of 13 residues. The DNA of the CDR3 is TGTGCCAGCAGTTTCCCACAGAACACTGAAGCTTTCTTT. Translation: CASSFPQNTEAFF.

The chain carries TRBV27 and TRBJ1-1; no clear D gene. Per germline, CDR1 MNHEY and CDR2 SMNVEV (reference sequence). The CDR3 consists of 13 residues. V was shortened by 1 base and J by 10 bases, with 13 bases between the two germline ends. The CDR3 sequence is CASSLLNGEIAFF. CDR3 DNA: TGTGCCAGCAGTTTATTAAACGGGGAGATAGCTTTCTTT.

The CDR3 bases are TGTGCCAGCAGGCCGTTTCAGGAGGGCTTGTGGGAGCAGTACTTC. This gives the protein CASRPFQEGLWEQYF. The chain carries TRBV28 and TRBJ2-7; D perhaps matches TRBD2 (6 bases). V lost 6 bases and J 7 bases, leaving 22 bases between the germline ends. Germline CDR1 and CDR2: MDHEN and SYDVKM. CDR3 size: 15 residues.

The V gene is TRBV4-2, the J gene TRBJ1-2; D ambiguous. The germline V gene encodes CDR1 LGHNA and CDR2 YNFKEQ. V lost 1 base and J lost 4, with 13 bases in between. The CDR3 loop spans 15 amino acids. CDR3 bases: TGTGCCAGCAGCCAAGGAGCCTCAATGGTCTATGGCTACACCTTC. Encoded protein: CASSQGASMVYGYTF.

This clone appeared once. The V and J genes are TRBV9 and TRBJ2-5; 15 positions agree with TRBD2. In germline, CDR1 is SGDLS, CDR2 YYNGEE. Trimming took 0 bases from V and 5 from J; bases not matched to a gene: 5. This CDR3 has 17 amino acids. Here the CDR3 DNA reads TGTGCCAGCAGCGTAGGGACTAGCGGGAGGGCCGGGGAGACCCAGTACTTC. This translates into CASSVGTSGRAGETQYF.

The rearrangement joins TRBV5-1 to TRBJ2-1; no clear D. The germline V gene has CDR1 SGHRS and CDR2 YFSETQ. V dropped 0 bases and J dropped 2 bases, with 12 bases sitting between them. The CDR3 has 16 amino acids. CDR3 nucleotide sequence: TGCGCCAGCAGCTTGGTTAGCACGAGCGCCTACAATGAGCAGTTCTTC. Protein sequence: CASSLVSTSAYNEQFF.